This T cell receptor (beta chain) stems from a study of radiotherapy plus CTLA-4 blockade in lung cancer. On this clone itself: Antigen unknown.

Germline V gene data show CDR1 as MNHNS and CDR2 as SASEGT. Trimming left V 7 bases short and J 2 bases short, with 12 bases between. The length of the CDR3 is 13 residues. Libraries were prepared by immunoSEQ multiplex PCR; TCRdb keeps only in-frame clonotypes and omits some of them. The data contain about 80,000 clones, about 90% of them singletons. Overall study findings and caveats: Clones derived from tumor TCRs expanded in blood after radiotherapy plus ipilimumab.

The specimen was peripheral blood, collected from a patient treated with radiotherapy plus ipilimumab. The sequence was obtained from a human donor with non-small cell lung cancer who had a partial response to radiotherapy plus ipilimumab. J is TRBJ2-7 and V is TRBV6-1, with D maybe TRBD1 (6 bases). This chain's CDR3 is CASTQQGPYEQYF. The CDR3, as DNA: TGTGCCAGCACCCAACAGGGCCCCTACGAGCAGTACTTC.